These T cell receptor beta chains were read from a single sample in a study of OX40 agonist ivuxolimab in advanced cancers. The assay was immunoSEQ multiplex PCR, and TCRdb's table has in-frame clones only and misses some. Of 80,000 to 100,000 clones in the sample, about 91% are singletons; the top ten hold 0.45% to 0.55%. The sample consisted of CD4+ or CD8+ T cells sorted from blood, taken in a trial of the OX40 agonist ivuxolimab. Receptor source: an adult with an advanced solid tumor such as melanoma, head and neck, liver or kidney cancer. Each CDR3 is given with its conserved first and last residue. The D gene is left open where the match is weak.

v_call: TRBV19; j_call: TRBJ2-6; d_call: TRBD1; cdr3_aa: CATRQGAANVLTF
v_call: TRBV18; j_call: TRBJ2-7; d_call: .; cdr3_aa: CASSFGQPDYEQYF
v_call: TRBV6-6; j_call: TRBJ2-7; d_call: TRBD2; cdr3_aa: CASSYSASGGYEQYF
v_call: TRBV29-1; j_call: TRBJ2-7; d_call: TRBD2; cdr3_aa: CSVSLAGGNEQYF
v_call: TRBV6-6; j_call: TRBJ2-3; d_call: .; cdr3_aa: CASSSLLGPADTQYF
v_call: TRBV7-9; j_call: TRBJ1-2; d_call: .; cdr3_aa: CASSSTGGHPAYGYTF
v_call: TRBV30; j_call: TRBJ2-7; d_call: .; cdr3_aa: CAWSRRVPYEQYF
v_call: TRBV6-1; j_call: TRBJ1-3; d_call: .; cdr3_aa: CASTTISSGNTIYF
v_call: TRBV5-1; j_call: TRBJ2-7; d_call: .; cdr3_aa: CASSSNSYEQYF
v_call: TRBV2; j_call: TRBJ2-5; d_call: TRBD2; cdr3_aa: CAGGVQETQYF
v_call: TRBV30; j_call: TRBJ1-5; d_call: TRBD1; cdr3_aa: CAWSAQGAQPQHF
v_call: TRBV2; j_call: TRBJ1-1; d_call: TRBD1; cdr3_aa: CASSRDRPNTEAFF
v_call: TRBV5-1; j_call: TRBJ2-2; d_call: TRBD2; cdr3_aa: CASSLVAGGYGELFF
v_call: TRBV11-2; j_call: TRBJ1-2; d_call: TRBD1; cdr3_aa: CASSRGQELTGGYTF
v_call: TRBV28; j_call: TRBJ2-3; d_call: .; cdr3_aa: CASSLGSTDTQYF
v_call: TRBV6-5; j_call: TRBJ1-1; d_call: .; cdr3_aa: CASSYGGSEAFF
v_call: TRBV6-5; j_call: TRBJ1-5; d_call: .; cdr3_aa: CASSRTRGNQPQHF
v_call: TRBV18; j_call: TRBJ2-7; d_call: TRBD1; cdr3_aa: CASSPAGQGEGEQYF
v_call: TRBV18; j_call: TRBJ2-2; d_call: TRBD1; cdr3_aa: CASSPDRESTGELFF
v_call: TRBV11-2; j_call: TRBJ1-6; d_call: .; cdr3_aa: CASSLTAGLGSYNSPLHF
v_call: TRBV11-3; j_call: TRBJ2-1; d_call: TRBD2; cdr3_aa: CASSSLDRWREGFDEQFF
v_call: TRBV19; j_call: TRBJ1-5; d_call: .; cdr3_aa: CASRTTGLGNQPQHF
v_call: TRBV7-2; j_call: TRBJ2-5; d_call: .; cdr3_aa: CASSLGSIRETQYF
v_call: TRBV2; j_call: TRBJ2-7; d_call: .; cdr3_aa: CASNNQGSDYEQYF
v_call: TRBV18; j_call: TRBJ2-3; d_call: .; cdr3_aa: CASSLGEADTQYF
v_call: TRBV19; j_call: TRBJ1-4; d_call: TRBD1; cdr3_aa: CASSPRTGETRKLFF
v_call: TRBV9; j_call: TRBJ2-7; d_call: .; cdr3_aa: CASSAHLEGTYEQYF
v_call: TRBV12-5; j_call: TRBJ2-5; d_call: .; cdr3_aa: CASGSSPGLQETQYF
v_call: TRBV5-1; j_call: TRBJ2-7; d_call: .; cdr3_aa: CASSTNFGEQYF
v_call: TRBV28; j_call: TRBJ2-2; d_call: TRBD2; cdr3_aa: CASSERGGNTGELFF
v_call: TRBV6-5; j_call: TRBJ1-2; d_call: .; cdr3_aa: CASSLREIGYTF
v_call: TRBV10-1; j_call: TRBJ2-5; d_call: TRBD2; cdr3_aa: CASSHYPPLAGVEETQYF
v_call: TRBV18; j_call: TRBJ2-7; d_call: TRBD2; cdr3_aa: CASSPGTSSYEQYF
v_call: TRBV5-6; j_call: TRBJ1-1; d_call: .; cdr3_aa: CASSLYTEAFF
v_call: TRBV4-1; j_call: TRBJ1-5; d_call: TRBD1; cdr3_aa: CASSQGPGQGAHQPQHF
v_call: TRBV27; j_call: TRBJ2-1; d_call: TRBD2; cdr3_aa: CASGRLAGNYNEQFF
v_call: TRBV6-1; j_call: TRBJ1-2; d_call: TRBD1; cdr3_aa: CASSETGNGYTF
v_call: TRBV5-4; j_call: TRBJ2-1; d_call: .; cdr3_aa: CASSYGTETRQFF
v_call: TRBV19; j_call: TRBJ1-5; d_call: .; cdr3_aa: CASSLTETYSNQPQHF
v_call: TRBV6-6; j_call: TRBJ1-5; d_call: .; cdr3_aa: CASGKHSNQPQHF
v_call: TRBV21-1; j_call: TRBJ2-7; d_call: .; cdr3_aa: CASSSPRRPRLYF
v_call: TRBV12-5; j_call: TRBJ2-3; d_call: .; cdr3_aa: CASGLASWGTDTQYF
v_call: TRBV29-1; j_call: TRBJ1-1; d_call: .; cdr3_aa: CSVGGGMANTEAFF
v_call: TRBV2; j_call: TRBJ1-1; d_call: .; cdr3_aa: CASSLDSYTEAFF
v_call: TRBV27; j_call: TRBJ2-1; d_call: TRBD1; cdr3_aa: CASSFAGQGSYNEQFF
v_call: TRBV6-5; j_call: TRBJ1-5; d_call: .; cdr3_aa: CASSEDISNQPQHF
v_call: TRBV6-5; j_call: TRBJ2-3; d_call: .; cdr3_aa: CASRRTSTDTQYF
v_call: TRBV19; j_call: TRBJ2-1; d_call: .; cdr3_aa: CASSWPGAFNEQFF
v_call: TRBV29-1; j_call: TRBJ1-3; d_call: .; cdr3_aa: CSVSSGNTIYF
v_call: TRBV19; j_call: TRBJ1-3; d_call: .; cdr3_aa: CASSPQSGVRVSGNTIYF
v_call: TRBV11-3; j_call: TRBJ2-1; d_call: TRBD2; cdr3_aa: CASSLDRGLAGATYNEQFF
v_call: TRBV21-1; j_call: TRBJ2-7; d_call: .; cdr3_aa: CASSGGRTGYEQYF
v_call: TRBV18; j_call: TRBJ2-3; d_call: .; cdr3_aa: CASSPEVRSLGNTQYF
v_call: TRBV18; j_call: TRBJ1-2; d_call: TRBD1; cdr3_aa: CASSSSRTGFYGYTF
v_call: TRBV30; j_call: TRBJ1-2; d_call: TRBD1; cdr3_aa: CAWSDVRDRGRGYGYTF
v_call: TRBV5-1; j_call: TRBJ1-2; d_call: .; cdr3_aa: CASSATPGTYGYTF
v_call: TRBV30; j_call: TRBJ2-7; d_call: TRBD1; cdr3_aa: CAWSGDRGIYEQYF